A single sample gave rise to the 14 T cell receptor beta chains below, sequenced in a study of metastatic and nonmetastatic thyroid tumors. The entire patient cohort was treatment-naive prior to thyroid surgery. TCRdb re-analyzed the PCR reads using MiXCR. Of more than 85,000 clones listed, 7.5% to 9% are singletons. The sequencing sample was made of blood. These receptors were obtained from a female donor with papillary thyroid cancer or a benign thyroid nodule (not recorded which). Some clones in this sample may be carry-over from other donors' samples.

The chain is built from TRBV6-1 and TRBJ1-4, with 7 nucleotides matching TRBD1. The junction had 10 bases not matched to a gene; V was cut back by 6 bases and J by 3 bases. The CDR3 runs 16 residues. Germline-derived CDR1 and CDR2 are MNHNS and SASEGT. CDR3 protein: CASSPSYQGANEKLFF. In nucleotides, the CDR3 is TGTGCCAGCAGCCCTTCGTATCAGGGGGCTAATGAAAAACTGTTTTTT.

Concerning this clone itself: A much larger clone differs by one base, so this may be a read error. This CDR3 is also generated by other DNA sequences in the sample. This sequence joins TRBV16 and TRBJ1-2, with a tentative D call TRBD1 (5 bases). In germline, CDR1 is KGHSY, CDR2 FQNENV. The CDR3 contains 13 residues. Trimming pared 5 bases from V and 1 base from J, leaving 8 bases between. CDR3 in amino acids: CASSNTGNYGYTF. CDR3 bases: TGTGCCAGCAGCAACACAGGTAACTATGGCTACACCTTC.

This clone was observed a handful of times. This chain joins TRBV12-3 or TRBV12-4 and TRBJ1-4; unclear D gene. The CDR3 is made up of 14 amino acids. Trimming pared 2 bases from V and 3 bases from J, leaving 7 bases between. The CDR3 nucleotides are TGTGCCAGCAGTTTAAGTGGGGCTAATGAAAAACTGTTTTTT. As protein: CASSLSGANEKLFF.

On this clone: The same CDR3 can be traced to other DNA sequences in this sample. V is TRBV4-1 and J is TRBJ1-1, with D tentatively TRBD1 (5 bases). Per the germline V gene, CDR1 is MGHRA and CDR2 is YSYEKL. The CDR3 extends over 16 amino acids. V lost 0 bases to trimming and J lost 5 bases, with 16 bases between them. As DNA, the CDR3 is TGCGCCAGCAGCCAAGATAGGCAGGGTTGGGGGACTGAAGCTTTCTTT. Residues: CASSQDRQGWGTEAFF.

This clone has only a few counts. A single base separates this from a much larger clone, so it may be a read error. Other DNA sequences in this sample translate to the same CDR3. The chain is built from TRBV24-1 and TRBJ2-3, with D tentatively TRBD1 or TRBD2 (6 bases each). This CDR3 comprises 15 residues. V was clipped by 3 bases and J by 5 bases, with 14 bases between them. The V gene's germline CDR1 is KGHDR and CDR2 SFDVKD. Written as DNA, the CDR3 is TGTGCCACCAGTGATACAACAGGGAGGATAGATACGCAGTATTTT. It yields the protein CATSDTTGRIDTQYF.

This clone was seen only a few times. The V call is TRBV20-1, the J call TRBJ2-7; TRBD1 matches 11 bases. Losses at the gene ends were 0 bases for V and 3 bases for J; bases not matched to a gene: 4. This CDR3 comprises 15 residues. CDR1 DFQATT and CDR2 SNEGSKA come from the germline V gene (reference sequence). DNA of the CDR3: TGCAGTGCTAGAGATGCGGGGACAGGGGGCTACGAGCAGTACTTC. Its translation: CSARDAGTGGYEQYF.

By sample fraction, this clone is medium-sized. The chain uses TRBV6-4 and TRBJ2-2, with 9 bases matching TRBD1. The germline V gene has CDR1 MRHNA and CDR2 SNTAGT. This CDR3 has 15 residues. V dropped 5 bases and J dropped 3; count of bases not matched to a gene: 4. The CDR3 DNA sequence: TGTGCCAGCAGTCCTACAGGGGGCGACACCGGGGAGCTGTTTTTT. This translates into CASSPTGGDTGELFF.

There are many counts of this clone. The rearrangement joins TRBV25-1 to TRBJ2-1, with 7 nucleotides matching TRBD2. V dropped 2 bases and J dropped 10; count of bases not matched to a gene: 11. The CDR3 spans 15 residues. Germline loops: CDR1 MGHDK, CDR2 SYGVNS. The CDR3 spells CASSEQRGPPQEQFF. CDR3 bases: TGTGCCAGCAGTGAACAGCGGGGCCCCCCTCAAGAGCAGTTCTTC.

In this sample, this clone turned up many times. The chain couples TRBV2 to TRBJ2-7; 15 nucleotides line up with TRBD2. The germline V gene has CDR1 SNHLY and CDR2 FYNNEI. This CDR3 spans 12 amino acids. The trim removed 11 bases at V and 7 bases at J, leaving 3 bases unmatched. The CDR3 nucleotides are TGTGCCGGGGGACTAGCGGGGGGTGAGCAGTACTTC. Its protein product is CAGGLAGGEQYF. Together with reference TRBV2 and TRBJ2-7, the CDR3 gives the full variable domain: EPEVTQTPSHQVTQMGQEVILRCVPISNHLYFYWYRQILGQKVEFLVSFYNNEISEKSEIFDDQFSVERPDGSNFTLKIRSTKLEDSAMYFCAGGLAGGEQYFGPGTRLTVT.

Many counts were recorded for this clone. The chain combines TRBV11-3 with TRBJ1-6; D unresolved. The CDR3 loop spans 14 amino acids. Trimming left V 3 bases short and J 7 bases short, with 10 bases between. Germline V CDR1 and CDR2: SGHNT, YENEEA. The CDR3 DNA reads TGTGCCAGCAGCTTGAAGGGAGGCAATTCACCCCTCCACTTT. As protein: CASSLKGGNSPLHF.

This clone has ten or more counts. The rearrangement links TRBV3-1 to TRBJ1-2; D gene ambiguous. There are 12 residues in the CDR3. Germline lookup yields CDR1 LGHDT and CDR2 YNNKEL (reference sequence). Trimming removed 4 bases at V and 7 bases at J, with 10 bases between. CDR3: CASSPLGGGYTF. The CDR3 nucleotides are TGTGCCAGCAGCCCCCTCGGAGGTGGCTACACCTTC.

This clone was counted many times. The rearrangement links TRBV10-3 to TRBJ2-1, with a weak D call TRBD1 (5 bases). CDR1 and CDR2 from the germline V gene are ENHRY and SYGVKD. The V end was cut by 3 bases, the J end by 4 bases, with 16 bases between. The CDR3 covers 16 residues. CDR3 region: CAISEPRDAYYNEQFF. The CDR3 DNA reads as TGTGCCATCAGTGAACCCAGGGATGCCTATTACAATGAGCAGTTCTTC.

The sample holds many counts of this clone. The chain joins TRBV12-3 or TRBV12-4 to TRBJ1-2, with TRBD1 identical over 12 bases. The junction had 15 bases not matched to a gene; V was cut back by 6 bases and J by 7 bases. The CDR3 is made up of 17 amino acids. The CDR3 reads CASRKTGTGGGFSGYTF. In nucleotides, the CDR3 is TGTGCCAGCAGAAAAACCGGGACAGGGGGCGGTTTCTCTGGCTACACCTTC.

This clone was seen ten or more times. The chain joins TRBV2 to TRBJ2-1, with a possible D match to TRBD2 (5 bases). The germline CDR1 and CDR2 sequences are SNHLY and FYNNEI. The V and J ends lost 1 base and 2 bases respectively, with 9 bases between them. This CDR3 has 15 residues. DNA of the CDR3: TGTGCCAGCAGTGAAGGTACTAGTACCTACAATGAGCAGTTCTTC. This encodes CASSEGTSTYNEQFF.